This paragraph reports one T cell receptor beta chain. TCRdb's table, derived via immunoSEQ multiplex PCR, lists solely in-frame clones and lacks some. Among 70,000 or so clones, about 80% were seen once, and the ten largest hold 2.9%. The record originates from a study of control samples from healthy donors and cancer patients. The TCR sequence derives from a woman in her forties or fifties with lung cancer. Sequencing was carried out using PBMCs.

CDR3 nucleotides: TGTGCCAGCAGTTTGGGGACTGAGCAGTACTTC. This gives the protein CASSLGTEQYF. The chain couples TRBV27 to TRBJ2-7, with D maybe TRBD2 (6 bases). V was pared by 3 bases and J by 7 bases, with 7 bases between. Looked up from germline, CDR1 is MNHEY and CDR2 is SMNVEV (reference sequence). There are 11 residues in the CDR3.